This T cell receptor beta chain was profiled in a study of early T cells in non-severe SARS-CoV-2 infection. Study-wide context: The chains were unpaired, and the sequenced material was bulk RNA from unsorted whole blood. The study's findings and limits: Database matching using VDJdb favored anti-spike CD8 responses, with private and CD4 specificities left missing.

This clonotype is categorized as medium-sized (0.01 to 0.1%). The antigen is unknown. The CDR3 sequence is 15 residues long. Germline CDR1 reads SGHKS; CDR2 reads YYEKEE (reference sequence). V was clipped by 0 bases and J by 3 bases, with 7 bases between them. Researchers tagged individual cDNA molecules with unique molecular identifiers. TCRdb called the 5' RACE reads again in MiXCR, with one record for every CDR3 protein. The sample consists of some 30,000 distinct CDR3 sequences, about 2.7% of them appearing once. The sample taken for sequencing was whole blood. The V call is TRBV5-5, the J call TRBJ1-6; D gene unclear. This sequence was found in an adult who was a healthcare worker with PCR-confirmed SARS-CoV-2 infection or an uninfected control (not recorded which). The CDR3 sequence is CASSLVALYNSPLHF. CDR3 bases: TGTGCCAGCAGCTTGGTTGCCCTCTATAATTCACCCCTCCACTTT.